This record covers a single T cell receptor (beta chain). Per the original methods: From reference gene primer amplification, estimates of nucleated cell counts were derived. The method was immunoSEQ multiplex PCR; TCRdb's version includes in-frame clones alone and lacks a portion of them. V and J calls and clone size are copied from that table; D and trimming were computed from the DNA. The sample holds 110,000 to 150,000 clones, more than 75% seen once. This entry is derived from a study of blood T cell repertoires in COVID-19. Study in general: The United States, Italy and Spain were the sources of the acute and convalescent COVID-19 samples. In each case, the material was cDNA or gDNA derived from T cells, B-cell-depleted T cells, or PBMCs.

The CDR3 extends over 9 amino acids. CDR1 and CDR2 from the germline V gene are MDHEN and SYDVKM. This clonotype was obtained from a human donor in a cohort sampled during active COVID-19. The specimen was peripheral blood. The rearrangement joins TRBV28 to TRBJ2-3; tentatively, D is TRBD2 (6 bases). CDR3: CAGRDTQYF. CDR3 nucleotides: TGTGCGGGGAGGGATACGCAGTATTTT.